Detailed here is one T cell receptor (beta chain). Its recognized antigen is unknown. No much larger clone exists at a distance of one base, and base qualities are not known. This sample is part of a study of shared clonotypes between healthy human individuals (TCRdb year 2020). At the level of the whole study: A few men and a couple of women, aged 18 to 49 years, made up the cohort. For each donor, three plates each were used for CD4 naive and CD4 memory, two plates were used for CD8 naive, and one plate was used for CD8 memory. To estimate repertoire size and how much clonotype sharing occurs between individuals, the study deeply sequenced the blood TCR repertoires of about five healthy adults. Different laboratories and diverse techniques were used to prepare libraries and sequence TCR repertoires, to increase sequencing depth and limit assay-specific biases. Each donor's leukapheresis produced roughly between roughly 0.85 and 9.5 billion PBMCs.

For the CD8 naive samples, CD45RO-negative cells were positively selected for CCR7, yielding a CD45RA+CCR7+ population from which TemRA cells were excluded. Donors were healthy HIV-negative adults with no recently reported acute infections or vaccinations. Only Caucasian adults living in Nashville, Tennessee, USA were represented among the donors. After blood collection by leukapheresis, PBMCs were isolated using Ficoll-Histopaque density gradient centrifugation and then cryopreserved in the vapor phase of liquid nitrogen. Analytical flow cytometry was used to check the purity and quantity of every magnetically sorted T cell population. From each sorted fraction, genomic DNA was isolated and quantified by UV absorbance on a Nanodrop 2000c. The investigation overall reported the following: Because the study included a small number of donors, the genetic and exposure-history diversity represented was limited. Incomplete sequencing was indicated by rarefaction of sorted-subset datasets, despite the large sequencing depth. Approximately 5% of naive CD4, approximately 3.7% of naive CD8, approximately 2% of memory CD4, and about 0.4% of memory CD8 clonotypes were shared across a few donors. Pairwise subsampling led to the expectation that sequencing depth would affect the degree of clonotype sharing among donors. Estimated clonotype richness was generally larger for naive than for memory subsets. Compared with non-shared clonotypes, the clonotypes found in all four sorted-subset donors had higher generation probabilities. Only blood was sampled, and tissue TCR repertoires likely differ from those in blood.

TCR CDR3 regions were amplified from genomic DNA by multiplex PCR using the deep immunoSEQ assay. Extracted genomic DNA from each cell subset was distributed evenly across all wells of several immunoSEQ 96-well plates, and each plate was treated as a replicate. For sorted subsets, around 0.2 ug genomic DNA, equal to tens of thousands of T cell genomes, was loaded into each replicate PCR. Purified libraries were quantified with a Qubit 3.0 fluorometer, sized on a Bioanalyzer 2100, and re-quantified with the KAPA Library Quantification kit. A separate single-read 150-cycle Illumina NextSeq 550 flow cell was used to sequence each immunoSEQ 96-well plate. From the authors' description of their analysis: Because the immunoSEQ output included only junctional sequences and no quality scores, the filtering could not be the same as the filtering used for full-length reads. Sequences were annotated with PyIR, a Python wrapper for IgBLAST v1.9, and V/J genes and CDR3 were assigned using IMGT germline references. Reads were filtered out if the reads had weak V/J assignments (E-value above 1e-6), no CDR3, stop codons, out-of-frame junctions, or ambiguous translated residues. A V3J clonotype was defined by an identical inferred V gene, J gene, and CDR3 amino acid sequence. Percentage overlap between repertoires was calculated by dividing the number of shared unique clonotypes by the size of the smaller repertoire. RTK rarefaction, the Chao1 estimator, and Recon v2.1 estimates of unobserved clonotypes were used to assess repertoire richness. Generation probabilities were computed with OLGA for all TCRbeta clonotypes obtained by the gDNA method from several donors. TCRdb provides this immuneACCESS table in a form limited to in-frame rearrangements. Some clones are lacking; in checked studies, under half of them reflect an unresolved V gene, and why the rest are absent is not known. Clone size and the V and J calls come from that table; the DNA yielded D and trimming. This sample is represented by around 2,100,000 clones; approximately 95% of them were singletons. The top ten clonotypes cover 1% to 1.5% of the sample.

For this chain, trimming is 0 bases at the V end and 3 bases at the J end, and the number of junction bases without a gene match is 6. The CDR3 sequence holds 16 residues, the cysteine and phenylalanine included. Only CDR3 DNA is held: 48 bases, read in frame from base 1. Based on the germline V gene, the CDR1 and CDR2 sequences are SGHRS and YFSETQ. The sample comprised naive CD8+ T cells sorted from blood. Explained via the paper, the cell subset or site label denotes: CD45RA+CCR7+. The chain was built from TRBV5-1 and TRBJ2-7; the junction holds 10 bases that match TRBD1. The origin of this receptor is a man aged 18 to 30 in good health. The CDR3 region has the sequence CASSLAIGQGVYEQYF. The DNA sequence follows: TGCGCCAGCAGCTTGGCAATCGGACAGGGGGTCTACGAGCAGTACTTC.